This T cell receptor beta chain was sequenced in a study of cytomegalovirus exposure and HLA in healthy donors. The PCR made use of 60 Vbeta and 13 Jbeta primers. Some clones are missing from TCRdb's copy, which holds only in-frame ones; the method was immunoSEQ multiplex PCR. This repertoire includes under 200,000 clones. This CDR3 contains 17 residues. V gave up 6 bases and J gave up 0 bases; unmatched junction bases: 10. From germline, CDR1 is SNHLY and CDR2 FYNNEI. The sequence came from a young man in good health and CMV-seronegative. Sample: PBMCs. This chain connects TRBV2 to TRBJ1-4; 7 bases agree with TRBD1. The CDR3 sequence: CASRETGFIATNEKLFF. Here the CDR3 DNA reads TGTGCCAGCAGGGAGACAGGGTTCATTGCAACTAATGAAAAACTGTTTTTT.